This TCR beta chain was identified during a study of T cells in women clearing cervical HPV infection. Libraries were prepared by immunoSEQ multiplex PCR; TCRdb keeps only in-frame clonotypes and omits some of them. Recorded here are tens of thousands of clones; the top ten clones represent 6%. The CDR3 is 17 residues long. Per the germline V gene, CDR1 is DFQATT and CDR2 is SNEGSKA (reference sequence). Trimming cost V 6 bases and J 1 base, with 23 bases left between them. Remarks on this clone: The read terminates 3 residues ahead of where the CDR3 ends, so the germline J gene completes it.

The chain combines TRBV20-1 with TRBJ2-3; possibly TRBD2 for D (6 bases). Sequenced sample: blood buffy coat. This clonotype was sampled from a woman aged 18-69 years with a cervical HPV16 infection that either progressed to CIN3+ or cleared (not recorded which). The sequenced CDR3 bases are TGCAGTGCCCCTTTGCGGGGCTTGACCCGGGGCACAGATACG. It translates to CSAPLRGLTRGTDT. The complete CDR3 sequence is CSAPLRGLTRGTDTQYF.